This T cell receptor beta chain was profiled in a study of tumor and adjacent non-tumor tissue in lung cancer (dated by TCRdb to the late 2010s). Regarding the research as a whole: Of the cohort, 11 to 12 patients had adenocarcinoma, 2 had squamous cell carcinoma and 1 had small cell lung cancer. A total of 95 million to 150 million productive TCRbeta reads were generated by sequencing, corresponding to an average of about 4.17 million reads per sample. Some 30 paired specimens, one tumor and one normal lung sample per patient, were profiled by TCRbeta CDR3 sequencing. Bulk TCRbeta repertoires were compared between lung tumor tissue and matched distant non-tumor lung tissue obtained from 15 lung cancer patients. The 15 or so patients were aged about 30 to 80 years, included about ten men and 5 women, and had TNM stage I to III disease. The research as a whole found: In normal lung, the top 100 clones accounted for a significantly larger cumulative share of the repertoire than in tumor tissue. Tumor tissue showed significantly greater TCR diversity (inverse Simpson) than normal lung tissue (approximately 400 vs 170, P = 0.0075, Mann-Whitney U test). Peripheral blood was not sequenced, so blood TCRbeta repertoires in these lung cancer patients were not examined. Significantly higher TCR diversity was found in younger patients, and higher tumor TCR diversity was associated with shorter overall and disease-free survival. The cohort had only about 16 patients, and the authors noted that larger samples and more detailed clinical data are needed. The sequencing platform is not named in the methods, and unique molecular identifiers are not mentioned.

RNA was isolated from bulk unsorted tissue, and RNA quality was assessed with a NanoDrop ND-1000 and an Agilent 2100. For the normal lung samples, distant non-tumor tissue was collected more than 3 cm away from the tumor edge. The donors were newly diagnosed lung cancer patients admitted for thoracic surgery in China from August to November 2014 who had not received prior chemotherapy. The study excluded patients who had received radiotherapy or chemotherapy before or who had another cancer at the same time. Pieces of surgical tissue measuring about 1-2.3 cm3 were kept in RNAlater solution and held at -80 degrees C until needed. To prepare the library, multiplex PCR was applied. The listed sequencing device is Illumina HiSeq 2500. TCRbeta libraries were constructed through three rounds of nested PCR with primers (Table S4) according to protocols modified from ARM-PCR. Before sequencing, PCR products in the 200-500 bp range were cut out of the gel and cleaned up using the QIAquick gel extraction kit. As for the original processing: Reads were cleaned with Trimmomatic, merged with FLASH into complete CDR3 sequences, and assigned to V(D)J germline segments with MiTCR. VDJtools was used to compute clonal diversity as the inverse Simpson's index. In-frame sequences lacking a premature stop codon were counted as productive reads. The public reads were reprocessed in TCRdb via fastp at Q25 and MiXCR, keeping in-frame beta chains. Each entry merges the rows of one CDR3 protein and shows their most common DNA and genes. These V and J calls derive from TCRdb rather than the authors' analysis. The sample table holds 60,000 to 80,000 distinct CDR3 sequences, of which less than 75% were seen once. Roughly 26% of the sample is in the top ten clones.

There are 15 amino acids in the CDR3, from cysteine to phenylalanine inclusive. The kept DNA is CDR3 alone, 45 bases in frame from the first base. A word on this clonotype: The specificity of this receptor is unknown. A read error may be the cause here, since a much bigger clone is one base away.

The material sequenced was distant non-tumor lung tissue. The clonotype originates from a woman in her forties or fifties with non-small cell lung cancer. The rearrangement combines TRBV12-3 or TRBV12-4 with TRBJ2-3; a stretch of 9 junction bases matches TRBD1. CDR3 reads: CVSSPGQGRTDTQYF. The sequenced DNA: TGTGTCAGCAGCCCGGGACAGGGACGTACAGATACGCAGTATTTT.